One sample yielded the 14 T cell receptor beta chains listed below, sequenced in a study of T cell changes during pregnancy in multiple sclerosis. The method was immunoSEQ multiplex PCR; TCRdb's version includes in-frame clones alone and lacks a portion of them. The top ten hold about 2.3% of the sample, which has 65,000 to 70,000 clones, about 90% seen once. The material sequenced was peripheral blood, taken in the first trimester of pregnancy. Receptor source: a female donor with multiple sclerosis, enrolled in a pregnancy study.

This clone occurred once. V is TRBV5-4 and J is TRBJ2-5; 10 bases map to TRBD2. The CDR3 totals 16 residues. V was pared by 0 bases and J by 5 bases, with 7 bases of the junction left unmatched. The V gene's germline CDR1 is SGHNT and CDR2 YYREEE (reference sequence). CDR3 DNA: TGTGCCAGCAGCTTGGGAGCGGGGGGGCCTGGGGAGACCCAGTACTTC. It is translated as CASSLGAGGPGETQYF.

The J gene is TRBJ1-1, the V gene TRBV30, with D uncertain. V dropped 3 bases and J dropped 3 bases, with 8 bases sitting between them. Per germline, CDR1 GTSNPN and CDR2 SVGIG (reference sequence). The CDR3 runs to 12 residues. CDR3 sequence: CAWRRRDTEAFF. The CDR3 DNA reads TGTGCCTGGAGGCGACGGGACACTGAAGCTTTCTTT.

The chain uses TRBV7-9 and TRBJ1-5; TRBD1 is a possible D gene (5 bases). Germline CDR1 and CDR2: SEHNR and FQNEAQ (reference sequence). V was trimmed by 5 bases and J by 5 bases, leaving 22 bases between them. The CDR3 is 17 amino acids. CDR3 DNA sequence: TGTGCCAGCAGCCCCTCGGTAGGGGCAGGCAGGGATCAGCCCCAGCATTTT. Protein: CASSPSVGAGRDQPQHF.

The V gene is TRBV7-2, the J gene TRBJ1-2; 7 bases map to TRBD1. V was clipped by 4 bases and J by 5 bases; unmatched bases: 4. This CDR3 contains 13 residues. CDR1 and CDR2 (germline): SGHTA, FQGNSA. The CDR3 DNA follows: TGTGCCAGCAGCTCACCGACAGGGTATGGCTACACCTTC. Its protein product is CASSSPTGYGYTF.

V and J are TRBV29-1 and TRBJ2-2; 7 positions match TRBD1. V shed 3 bases, J shed 4 bases, and the junction held 5 bases outside the gene matches. From germline, CDR1 is SQVTM and CDR2 ANQGSEA. The CDR3 contains 14 residues. CDR3 loop: CSVERQGFTGELFF. CDR3 nucleotides: TGCAGCGTTGAGCGACAGGGTTTCACCGGGGAGCTGTTTTTT.

The rearrangement joins TRBV6-1 to TRBJ2-7, with 8 bases identical to TRBD2. CDR3 length equals 15 residues. V lost 5 bases, J lost 3 bases, and 9 bases stayed unmatched. CDR1 is MNHNS and CDR2 is SASEGT in the germline V gene. In nucleotides, the CDR3 is TGTGCCAGCAGTCTCGCGGGAGGTAGTGACTACGAGCAGTACTTC. Amino acids: CASSLAGGSDYEQYF.

The chain recombines TRBV7-9 with TRBJ2-5; D is undetermined. The V and J ends lost 6 bases and 4 bases respectively, with 15 bases between them. The length of the CDR3 is 14 residues. Germline CDR1 reads SEHNR; CDR2 reads FQNEAQ (reference sequence). The CDR3 nucleotides are TGTGCCAGCAGTTTAAACGTAGAATCAGAGACCCAGTACTTC. Translation gives CASSLNVESETQYF.

The V call is TRBV29-1, the J call TRBJ1-4; no clear D. Germline V gives CDR1 SQVTM, CDR2 ANQGSEA. The CDR3 extends over 13 amino acids. Trimming stripped 4 bases from V and 8 bases from J, with 14 bases between. The CDR3, as DNA: TGCAGCGTTGCCCCGGGTGGCGGCGAAAAACTGTTTTTT. This translates into CSVAPGGGEKLFF.

This clone was counted a few times. This chain links TRBV5-1 with TRBJ1-1; 7 nucleotides line up with TRBD1. Unmatched junction bases numbered 8, after V lost 2 bases and J lost 4 bases. The CDR3 covers 15 residues. Germline V lookup: CDR1 SGHRS, CDR2 YFSETQ. CDR3 nucleotides: TGCGCCAGCAGCTTATCTGCGTCAGGGGGCACTGAAGCTTTCTTT. This encodes CASSLSASGGTEAFF.

The V call is TRBV7-8, the J call TRBJ2-5, with 7 bases lining up with TRBD1. The V and J ends lost 4 bases and 3 bases, in that order; junction bases with no gene match: 8. Germline CDR1 and CDR2: SGHVS and FQNEAQ. CDR3 size: 15 residues. The CDR3 is CASSSQFGQEETQYF. Here the CDR3 DNA reads TGTGCCAGCAGCTCACAATTTGGACAGGAAGAGACCCAGTACTTC.

This clone came up once. This sequence joins TRBV7-3 and TRBJ2-1; TRBD2 agrees at 8 bases. Germline lookup yields CDR1 SGHTA and CDR2 FQGTGA. This CDR3 is built from 15 residues. V was pared by 2 bases and J by 5 bases, with 5 bases of the junction left unmatched. The CDR3 sequence: CASSLGRGGDNEQFF. Written as DNA, the CDR3 is TGTGCCAGCAGCTTAGGTCGGGGGGGGGACAATGAGCAGTTCTTC.

This CDR3 is CASRRGLGAYNEQFF. CDR3 sequence (DNA): TGTGCCAGCAGACGGGGACTAGGCGCCTACAATGAGCAGTTCTTC. The chain is built from TRBV27 and TRBJ2-1; 8 bases line up with TRBD2. J gave up 2 bases and V 6 bases, and 6 bases lay outside the gene matches. CDR1 and CDR2 from the germline V gene are MNHEY and SMNVEV (reference sequence). The CDR3 has 15 residues.

CDR3: CATSKGGGPEQFF. CDR3 nucleotide sequence: TGTGCCACCTCAAAGGGGGGAGGGCCTGAGCAGTTCTTC. The V and J genes are TRBV6-1 and TRBJ2-1; TRBD2 might be the D (7 bases). V was trimmed by 10 bases and J by 9 bases, leaving 19 bases between them. The germline V gene has CDR1 MNHNS and CDR2 SASEGT. The CDR3 is 13 amino acids.

The chain recombines TRBV5-1 with TRBJ2-4, with 9 nucleotides matching TRBD1. The germline gives CDR1 SGHRS, CDR2 YFSETQ. With V trimmed by 3 bases and J by 4 bases, 8 bases remained unmatched. The CDR3 length is 16 residues. The CDR3 bases are TGCGCCAGCAGCTCCGCCGGGGACAGGGCTAAAAACATTCAGTACTTC. Amino acid sequence: CASSSAGDRAKNIQYF.